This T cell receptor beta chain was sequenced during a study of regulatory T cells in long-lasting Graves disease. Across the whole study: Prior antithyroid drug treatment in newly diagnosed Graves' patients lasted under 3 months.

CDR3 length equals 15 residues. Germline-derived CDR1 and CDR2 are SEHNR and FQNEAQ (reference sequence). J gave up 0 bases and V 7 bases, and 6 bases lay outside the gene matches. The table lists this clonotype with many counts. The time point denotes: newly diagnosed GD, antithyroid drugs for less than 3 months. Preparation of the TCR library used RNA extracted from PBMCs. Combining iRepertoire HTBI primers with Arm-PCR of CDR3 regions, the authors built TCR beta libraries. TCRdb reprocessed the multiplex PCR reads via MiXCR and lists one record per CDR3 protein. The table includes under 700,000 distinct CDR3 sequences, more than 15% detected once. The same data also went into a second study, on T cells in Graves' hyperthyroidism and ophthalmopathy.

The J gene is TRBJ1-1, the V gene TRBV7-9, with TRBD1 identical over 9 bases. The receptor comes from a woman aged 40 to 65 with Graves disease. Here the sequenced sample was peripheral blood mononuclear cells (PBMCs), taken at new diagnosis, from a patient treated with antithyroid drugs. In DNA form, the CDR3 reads TGTGCCAGCACCCCGGGGGACAGGGTGAACACTGAAGCTTTCTTT. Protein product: CASTPGDRVNTEAFF.